This T cell receptor (beta chain) was sequenced in a study of PD-1 blockade in classical Hodgkin lymphoma. Study results and caveats: Possibly reflecting disease activity or prior therapy, repertoire differences have causes that remain undefined. Only CD4+ TCR diversity, not CD8+, had risen significantly by C4D1.

As regards this clone: Its specificity is unknown.

Produced via immunoSEQ multiplex PCR; TCRdb's table is partial and in-frame only. This sample yields roughly 86,000 clones, of which 65% to 85% are seen a single time; about a sixth belongs to the top ten. The time point denotes: cycle 4 day 1 (C4D1), after around six weeks of nivolumab. All patients relapsed after autologous stem cell transplantation, and brentuximab vedotin exposure varied. The receptor comes from a human donor with classical Hodgkin lymphoma. The input for sequencing was peripheral blood mononuclear cells (PBMCs), taken before the fourth cycle of nivolumab.

CDR3 nucleotide sequence: TGTGCCAGCAGCCTGGCACGTACCGGGGCCTACGAGCAGTACTTC. Its translation is CASSLARTGAYEQYF. The chain is built from TRBV7-2 and TRBJ2-7; maybe TRBD2 (5 bases). CDR1 and CDR2 from the germline V gene are SGHTA and FQGNSA. V was clipped by 5 bases and J by 2 bases, with 16 bases between them. There are 15 residues in the CDR3.